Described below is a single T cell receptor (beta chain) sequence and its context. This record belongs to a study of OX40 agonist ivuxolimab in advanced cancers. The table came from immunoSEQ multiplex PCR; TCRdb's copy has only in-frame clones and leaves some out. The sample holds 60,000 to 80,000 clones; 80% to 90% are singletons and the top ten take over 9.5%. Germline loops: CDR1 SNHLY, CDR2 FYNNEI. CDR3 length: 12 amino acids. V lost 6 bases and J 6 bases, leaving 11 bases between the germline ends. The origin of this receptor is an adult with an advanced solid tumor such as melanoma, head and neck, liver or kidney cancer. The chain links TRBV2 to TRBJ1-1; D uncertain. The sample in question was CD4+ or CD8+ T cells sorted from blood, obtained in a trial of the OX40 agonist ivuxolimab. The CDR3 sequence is CASSSVGPEAFF. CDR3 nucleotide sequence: TGTGCCAGCAGCAGCGTGGGCCCTGAAGCTTTCTTT.